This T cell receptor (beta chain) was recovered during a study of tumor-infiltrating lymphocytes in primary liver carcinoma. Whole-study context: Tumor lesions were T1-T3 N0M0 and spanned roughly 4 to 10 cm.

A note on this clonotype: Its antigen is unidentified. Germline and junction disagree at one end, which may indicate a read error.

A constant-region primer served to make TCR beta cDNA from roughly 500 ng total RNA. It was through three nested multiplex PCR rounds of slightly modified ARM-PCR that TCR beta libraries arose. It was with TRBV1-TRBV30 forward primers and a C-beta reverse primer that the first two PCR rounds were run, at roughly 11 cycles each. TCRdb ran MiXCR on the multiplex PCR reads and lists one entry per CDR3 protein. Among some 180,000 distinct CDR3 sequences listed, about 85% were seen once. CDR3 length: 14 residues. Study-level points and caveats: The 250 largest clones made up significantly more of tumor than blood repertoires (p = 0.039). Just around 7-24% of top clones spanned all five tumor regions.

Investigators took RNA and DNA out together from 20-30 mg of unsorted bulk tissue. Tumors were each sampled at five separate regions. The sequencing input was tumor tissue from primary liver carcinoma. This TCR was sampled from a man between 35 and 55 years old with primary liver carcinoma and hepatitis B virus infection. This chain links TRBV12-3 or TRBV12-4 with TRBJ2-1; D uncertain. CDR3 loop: CVSSFGTAYNEQFF. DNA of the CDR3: TGTGTCAGCAGCTTCGGTACAGCCTACAATGAGCAGTTCTTC.